The rows below give T cell receptor beta chains drawn from one sample of a study of blood T cell repertoires in COVID-19. Only in-frame clones appear in the TCRdb table, and some are missing; sequencing was by immunoSEQ multiplex PCR. The table includes about 80,000 clones, under 80% detected once. The material sequenced was peripheral blood. These receptor sequences come from a human donor in a cohort sampled during active COVID-19. CDR3s include the opening cysteine and the closing phenylalanine or tryptophan. Each record gives: J gene, V gene, D gene, clone size, CDR3 protein, CDR3 DNA. D genes are given only for firm matches. Rows may omit the clone size; those that give it use once, few, many or a size class.

TRBJ2-4,TRBV4-1,TRBD2,NA,CASSHYSGVKNIQYF,TGCGCCAGCAGCCACTATAGCGGGGTCAAAAACATTCAGTACTTC
TRBJ1-6,TRBV27,NA,NA,CASSVTGLGSPLHF,TGTGCCAGCAGTGTTACAGGGCTTGGTTCACCCCTCCACTTT
TRBJ2-7,TRBV24-1,TRBD1,NA,CATSDPTPGQGIGGQYF,TGTGCCACCAGTGACCCGACCCCGGGACAGGGAATCGGAGGGCAGTACTTC
TRBJ2-3,TRBV7-2,TRBD2,once,CASSLVRLAGLTDTQYF,TGTGCCAGCAGCTTAGTGAGGCTAGCGGGCCTCACAGATACGCAGTATTTT
TRBJ2-7,TRBV11-2,TRBD1,few,CASSPGTADEQYF,TGTGCCAGCAGTCCGGGGACAGCCGACGAGCAGTACTTC
TRBJ1-4,TRBV6-5,NA,NA,CASTSYRDSEKLFF,TGTGCCAGCACAAGTTACAGGGATAGTGAAAAACTGTTTTTT
TRBJ2-5,TRBV5-1,TRBD2,NA,CASSLAGGAETQYF,TGCGCCAGCAGCTTGGCGGGGGGGGCGGAGACCCAGTACTTC
TRBJ2-1,TRBV29-1,NA,NA,CSVVWTGGTSGRRGYNEQFF,TGCAGCGTAGTCTGGACAGGGGGGACTAGCGGCCGTAGGGGCTACAATGAGCAGTTCTTC
TRBJ2-1,TRBV24-1,NA,NA,CATSDTGTLSSYNEQFF,TGTGCCACCAGTGACACCGGGACTTTAAGCTCCTACAATGAGCAGTTCTTC
TRBJ2-1,TRBV5-4,NA,few,CASSSRDSNEQFF,TGTGCCAGCAGCTCCCGGGACTCGAATGAGCAGTTCTTC
TRBJ1-4,TRBV18,NA,NA,CASSIGQGIEKLFF,TGTGCCAGCTCCATTGGGCAGGGGATTGAAAAACTGTTTTTT
TRBJ2-2,TRBV19,TRBD2,NA,CASSGGLGYTGELFF,TGTGCCAGTAGTGGGGGACTAGGATACACCGGGGAGCTGTTTTTT
TRBJ2-7,TRBV27,NA,NA,CASSWAGFYEQYF,TGTGCCAGCAGTTGGGCAGGATTCTACGAGCAGTACTTC
TRBJ2-1,TRBV5-5,TRBD2,NA,CASSLGLAGNNEQFF,TGTGCCAGCAGCTTGGGCCTAGCGGGGAACAATGAGCAGTTCTTC
TRBJ2-5,TRBV5-6,TRBD2,once,CASSFILAGARGEETQYF,TGTGCCAGCAGCTTTATACTAGCGGGGGCCCGGGGGGAAGAGACCCAGTACTTC
TRBJ2-1,TRBV2,TRBD2,once,CASSTSGRTGYNEQFF,TGTGCCAGCAGTACTAGCGGGAGGACTGGCTACAATGAGCAGTTCTTC